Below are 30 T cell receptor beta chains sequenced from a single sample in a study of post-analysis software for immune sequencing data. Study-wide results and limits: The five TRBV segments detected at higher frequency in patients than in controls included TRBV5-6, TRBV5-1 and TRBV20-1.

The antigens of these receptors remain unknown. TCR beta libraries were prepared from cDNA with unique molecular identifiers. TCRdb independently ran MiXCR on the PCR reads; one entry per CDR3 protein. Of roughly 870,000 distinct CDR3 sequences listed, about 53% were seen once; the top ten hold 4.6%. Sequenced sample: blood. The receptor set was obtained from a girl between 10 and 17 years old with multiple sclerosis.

The CDR3 sequence: CASSFRQETYNEQFF. CDR3 in DNA: TGTGCCAGCAGCTTCCGACAGGAGACCTACAATGAGCAGTTCTTC. The J gene is TRBJ2-1, the V gene TRBV7-7, with D perhaps TRBD1 (6 bases). This CDR3 spans 15 amino acids. The germline V and J ends were trimmed by 3 bases and 2 bases, with 11 bases remaining between them. Germline V gives CDR1 SSHAT, CDR2 FNYEAQ (reference sequence).

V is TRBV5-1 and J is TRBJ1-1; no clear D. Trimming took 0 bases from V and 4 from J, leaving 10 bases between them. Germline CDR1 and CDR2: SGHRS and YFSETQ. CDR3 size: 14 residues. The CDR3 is CASSLGLVLTEAFF. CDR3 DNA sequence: TGCGCCAGCAGCTTGGGACTGGTTCTCACTGAAGCTTTCTTT.

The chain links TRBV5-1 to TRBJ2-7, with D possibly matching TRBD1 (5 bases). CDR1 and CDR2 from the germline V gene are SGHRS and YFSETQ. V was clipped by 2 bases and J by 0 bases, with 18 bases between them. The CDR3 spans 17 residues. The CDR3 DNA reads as TGCGCCAGCAGCTTTTCCACAGGACCTACCTTCTCCTACGAGCAGTACTTC. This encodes CASSFSTGPTFSYEQYF.

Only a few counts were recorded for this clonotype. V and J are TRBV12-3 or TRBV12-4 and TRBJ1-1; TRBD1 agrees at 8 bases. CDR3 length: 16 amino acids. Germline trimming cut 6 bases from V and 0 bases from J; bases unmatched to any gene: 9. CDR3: CASSPGTGVMNTEAFF. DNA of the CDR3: TGTGCCAGCAGCCCGGGGACAGGAGTCATGAACACTGAAGCTTTCTTT.

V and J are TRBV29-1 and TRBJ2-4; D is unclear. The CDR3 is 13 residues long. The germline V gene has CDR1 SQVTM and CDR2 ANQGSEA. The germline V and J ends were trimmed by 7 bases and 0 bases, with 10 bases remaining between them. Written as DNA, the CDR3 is TGCAGCGGTGTGGCAGTAGCCAAAAACATTCAGTACTTC. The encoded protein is CSGVAVAKNIQYF.

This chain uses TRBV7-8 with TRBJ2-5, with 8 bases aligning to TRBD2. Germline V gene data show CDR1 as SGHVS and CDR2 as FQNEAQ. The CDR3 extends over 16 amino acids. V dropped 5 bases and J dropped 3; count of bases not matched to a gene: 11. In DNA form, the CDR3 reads TGTGCCAGCAGCGCCAACCGGGGGGGCCGGAAAGAGACCCAGTACTTC. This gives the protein CASSANRGGRKETQYF. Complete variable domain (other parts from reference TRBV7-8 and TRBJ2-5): GAGVSQSPRYKVAKRGQDVALRCDPISGHVSLFWYQQALGQGPEFLTYFQNEAQLDKSGLPSDRFFAERPEGSVSTLKIQRTQQEDSAVYLCASSANRGGRKETQYFGPGTRLLVL.

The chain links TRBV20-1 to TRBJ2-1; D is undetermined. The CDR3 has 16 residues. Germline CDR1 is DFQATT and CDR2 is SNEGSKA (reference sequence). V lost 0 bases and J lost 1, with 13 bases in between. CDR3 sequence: CSARDRQDTSYNEQFF. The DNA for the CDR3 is TGCAGTGCTAGAGACCGACAAGATACATCCTACAATGAGCAGTTCTTC.

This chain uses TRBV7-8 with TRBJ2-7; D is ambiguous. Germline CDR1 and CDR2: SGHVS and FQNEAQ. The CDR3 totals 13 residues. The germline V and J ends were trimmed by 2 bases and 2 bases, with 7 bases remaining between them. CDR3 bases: TGTGCCAGCAGCTTACGGCCGGCCTACGAGCAGTACTTC. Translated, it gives CASSLRPAYEQYF.

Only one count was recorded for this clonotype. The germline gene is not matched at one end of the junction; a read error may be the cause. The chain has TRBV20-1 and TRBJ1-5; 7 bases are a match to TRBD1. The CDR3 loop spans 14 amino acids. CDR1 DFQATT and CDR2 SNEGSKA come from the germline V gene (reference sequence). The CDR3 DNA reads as TGCAGTGCTGGGGACAGTTTTAGCAATCGGCCCCAGCATTTT. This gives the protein CSAGDSFSNRPQHF.

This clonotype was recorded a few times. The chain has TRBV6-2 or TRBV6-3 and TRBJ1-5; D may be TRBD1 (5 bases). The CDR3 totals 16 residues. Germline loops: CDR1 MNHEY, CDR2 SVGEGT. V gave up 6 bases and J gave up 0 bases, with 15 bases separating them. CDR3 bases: TGTGCCAGCAGCCGGGCAGGGATAGATAGCAATCAGCCCCAGCATTTT. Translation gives CASSRAGIDSNQPQHF.

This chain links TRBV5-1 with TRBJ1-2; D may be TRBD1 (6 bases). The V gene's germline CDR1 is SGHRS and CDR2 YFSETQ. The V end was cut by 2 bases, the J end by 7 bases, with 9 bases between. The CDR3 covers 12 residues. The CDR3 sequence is CASSFEGGGYTF. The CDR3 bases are TGCGCCAGCAGCTTTGAAGGGGGTGGCTACACCTTC.

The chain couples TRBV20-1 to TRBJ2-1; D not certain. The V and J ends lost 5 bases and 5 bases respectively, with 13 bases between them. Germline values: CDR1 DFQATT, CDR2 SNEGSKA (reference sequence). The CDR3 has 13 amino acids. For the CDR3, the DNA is TGCAGTGCTCTCGATTCCCGGGACAATGAGCAGTTCTTC. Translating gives CSALDSRDNEQFF.

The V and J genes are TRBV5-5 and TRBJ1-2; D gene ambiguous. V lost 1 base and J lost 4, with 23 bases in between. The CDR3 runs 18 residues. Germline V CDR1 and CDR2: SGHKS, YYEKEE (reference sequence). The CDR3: CASSLIFDNGRESYGYTF. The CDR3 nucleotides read TGTGCCAGCAGCTTGATCTTTGATAACGGGCGAGAATCCTATGGCTACACCTTC.

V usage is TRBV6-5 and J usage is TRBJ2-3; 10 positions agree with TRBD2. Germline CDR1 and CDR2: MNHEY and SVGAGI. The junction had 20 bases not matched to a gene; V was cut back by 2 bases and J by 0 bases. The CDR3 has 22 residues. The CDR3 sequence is CASSYPYKGGLAGESSTDTQYF. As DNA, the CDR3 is TGTGCCAGCAGTTACCCATATAAAGGGGGCCTAGCGGGGGAATCTAGCACAGATACGCAGTATTTT.

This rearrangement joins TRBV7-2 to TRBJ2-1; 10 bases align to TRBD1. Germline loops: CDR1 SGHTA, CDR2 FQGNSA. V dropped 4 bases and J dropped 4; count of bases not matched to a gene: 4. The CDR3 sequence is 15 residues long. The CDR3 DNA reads TGTGCCAGCAGCTCCGACAGGGGGCAATACAATGAGCAGTTCTTC. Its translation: CASSSDRGQYNEQFF. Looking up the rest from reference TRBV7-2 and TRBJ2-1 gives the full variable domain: GAGVSQSPSNKVTEKGKDVELRCDPISGHTALYWYRQSLGQGLEFLIYFQGNSAPDKSGLPSDRFSAERTGGSVSTLTIQRTQQEDSAVYLCASSSDRGQYNEQFFGPGTRLTVL.

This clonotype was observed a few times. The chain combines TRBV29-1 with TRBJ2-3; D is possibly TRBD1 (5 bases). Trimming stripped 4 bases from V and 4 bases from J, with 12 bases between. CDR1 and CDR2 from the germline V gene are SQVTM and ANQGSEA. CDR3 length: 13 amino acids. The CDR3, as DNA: TGCAGCGTTGTCCTCAGGGTAGCAGATACGCAGTATTTT. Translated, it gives CSVVLRVADTQYF.

CDR3 DNA sequence: TGTGCCAGCAGCCAAGAAACCAGTCCTTCGAGCACAGATACGCAGTATTTT. This translates into CASSQETSPSSTDTQYF. The V gene is TRBV4-2, the J gene TRBJ2-3; D is ambiguous. CDR3 length: 17 amino acids. Germline values: CDR1 LGHNA, CDR2 YNFKEQ. V was pared by 0 bases and J by 0 bases, with 13 bases between.

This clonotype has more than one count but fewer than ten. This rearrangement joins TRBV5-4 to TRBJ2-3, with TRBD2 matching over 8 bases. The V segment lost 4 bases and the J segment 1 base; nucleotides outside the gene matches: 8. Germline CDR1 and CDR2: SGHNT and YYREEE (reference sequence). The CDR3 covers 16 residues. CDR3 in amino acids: CASSRFSGGGTDTQYF. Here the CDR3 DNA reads TGTGCCAGCAGCCGATTCTCCGGGGGGGGCACAGATACGCAGTATTTT.

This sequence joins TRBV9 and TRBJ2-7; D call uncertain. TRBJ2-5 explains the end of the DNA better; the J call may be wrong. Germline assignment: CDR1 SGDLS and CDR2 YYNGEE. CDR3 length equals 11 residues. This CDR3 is CASSDGETQYF. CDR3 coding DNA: TGTGCCAGCAGCGACGGAGAGACCCAGTACTTC.

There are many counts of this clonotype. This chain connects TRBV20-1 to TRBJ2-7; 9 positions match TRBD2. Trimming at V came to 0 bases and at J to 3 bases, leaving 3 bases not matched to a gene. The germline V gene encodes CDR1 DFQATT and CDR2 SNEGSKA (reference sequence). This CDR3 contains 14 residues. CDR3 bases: TGCAGTGCTAGAGATAGCGGGGGCCTCTACGAGCAGTACTTC. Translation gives CSARDSGGLYEQYF.

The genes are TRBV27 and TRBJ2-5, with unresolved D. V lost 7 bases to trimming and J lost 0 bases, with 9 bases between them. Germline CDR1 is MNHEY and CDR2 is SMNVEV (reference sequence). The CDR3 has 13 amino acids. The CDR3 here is CASKRSYQETQYF. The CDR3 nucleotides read TGTGCCAGCAAAAGGTCGTACCAAGAGACCCAGTACTTC.

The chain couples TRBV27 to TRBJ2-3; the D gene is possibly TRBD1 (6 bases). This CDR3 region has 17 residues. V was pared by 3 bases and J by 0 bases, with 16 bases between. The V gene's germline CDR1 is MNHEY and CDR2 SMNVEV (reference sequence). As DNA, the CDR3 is TGTGCCAGCAGTTTGGGCAGGGGTCCGTCTAGCACAGATACGCAGTATTTT. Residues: CASSLGRGPSSTDTQYF.

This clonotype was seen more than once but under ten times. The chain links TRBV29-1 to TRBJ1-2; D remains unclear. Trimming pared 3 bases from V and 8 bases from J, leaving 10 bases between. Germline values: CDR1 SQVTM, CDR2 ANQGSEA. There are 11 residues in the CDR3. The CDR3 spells CSVDWGRGYTF. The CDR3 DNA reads TGCAGCGTTGACTGGGGAAGGGGCTACACCTTC.

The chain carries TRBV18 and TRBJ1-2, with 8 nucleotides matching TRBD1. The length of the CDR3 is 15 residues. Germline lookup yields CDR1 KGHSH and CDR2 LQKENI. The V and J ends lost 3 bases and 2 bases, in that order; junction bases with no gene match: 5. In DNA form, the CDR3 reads TGTGCCAGCTCACCGGCAGGGGGCATCAACTATGGCTACACCTTC. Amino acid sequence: CASSPAGGINYGYTF.

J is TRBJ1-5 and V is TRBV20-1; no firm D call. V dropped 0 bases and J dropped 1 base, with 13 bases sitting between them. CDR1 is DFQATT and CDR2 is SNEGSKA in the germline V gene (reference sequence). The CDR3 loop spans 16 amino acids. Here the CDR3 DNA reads TGCAGTGCTAGAGATCTTCGCGGCCTAAGCAATCAGCCCCAGCATTTT. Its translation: CSARDLRGLSNQPQHF.

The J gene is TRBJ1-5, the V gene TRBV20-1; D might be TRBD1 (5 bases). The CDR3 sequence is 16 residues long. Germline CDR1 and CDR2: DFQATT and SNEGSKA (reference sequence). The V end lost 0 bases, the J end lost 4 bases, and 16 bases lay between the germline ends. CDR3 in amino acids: CSARDRMGTYNQPQHF. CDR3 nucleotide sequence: TGCAGTGCTAGAGATAGAATGGGGACTTATAATCAGCCCCAGCATTTT.

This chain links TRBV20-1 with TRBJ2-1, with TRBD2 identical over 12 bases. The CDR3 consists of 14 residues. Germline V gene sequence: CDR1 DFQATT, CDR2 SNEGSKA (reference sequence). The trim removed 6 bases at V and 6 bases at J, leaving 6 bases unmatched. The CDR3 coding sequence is TGCAGTGCCTTACTAGCGGGAGGCCCCAATGAGCAGTTCTTC. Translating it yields CSALLAGGPNEQFF.

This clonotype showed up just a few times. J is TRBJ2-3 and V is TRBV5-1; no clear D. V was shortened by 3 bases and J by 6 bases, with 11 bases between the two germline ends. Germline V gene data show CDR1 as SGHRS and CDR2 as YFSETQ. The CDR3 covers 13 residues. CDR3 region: CASSSLPGDTQYF. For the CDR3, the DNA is TGCGCCAGCAGCTCCCTACCAGGTGATACGCAGTATTTT.

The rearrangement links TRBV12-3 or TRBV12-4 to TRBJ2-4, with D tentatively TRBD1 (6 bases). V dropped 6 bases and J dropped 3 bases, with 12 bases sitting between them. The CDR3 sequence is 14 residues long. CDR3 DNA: TGTGCCAGCAGCCCCCAAGGGGGCAAAAACATTCAGTACTTC. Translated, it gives CASSPQGGKNIQYF.

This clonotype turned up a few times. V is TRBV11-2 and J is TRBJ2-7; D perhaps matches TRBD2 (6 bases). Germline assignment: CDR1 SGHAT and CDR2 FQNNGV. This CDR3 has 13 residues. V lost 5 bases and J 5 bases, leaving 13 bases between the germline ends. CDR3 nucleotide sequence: TGTGCCAGCAGCCTCTTCCGCGGGAACGAGCAGTACTTC. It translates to CASSLFRGNEQYF. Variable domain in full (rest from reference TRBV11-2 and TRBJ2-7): EAGVAQSPRYKIIEKRQSVAFWCNPISGHATLYWYQQILGQGPKLLIQFQNNGVVDDSQLPKDRFSAERLKGVDSTLKIQPAKLEDSAVYLCASSLFRGNEQYFGPGTRLTVT.